This T cell receptor beta chain is drawn from a study of blood T cells in healthy people across ages. V dropped 0 bases and J dropped 8 bases, with 4 bases sitting between them. Germline loops: CDR1 LGHDT, CDR2 YNNKEL (reference sequence). This CDR3 spans 11 amino acids. Combining a sample-barcoded 5' primer with a J-beta primer mix, a second PCR ran for roughly 7 to 12 cycles. All samples gave at least 2.5 million CDR3-containing paired-end reads. MiXCR, run by TCRdb on the 5' RACE reads, gives a single entry per CDR3 protein. This sample has around 800,000 distinct CDR3 sequences, with approximately 24% found just once. This sample also appeared in a second study, on T cells of mothers and their children.

The material sequenced was blood. The receptor was isolated from a boy aged 5 to 17 in good health. The rearrangement links TRBV3-1 to TRBJ2-5; no clear D gene. The CDR3 loop reads CASSQDDTQYF. In nucleotides, the CDR3 is TGTGCCAGCAGCCAAGACGATACCCAGTACTTC.